What follows are 14 T cell receptor beta chains derived from one specimen sequenced in a study of shared clonotypes between healthy human individuals. Data came from immunoSEQ multiplex PCR; TCRdb stores just in-frame clones and leaves some out. The repertoire holds around 530,000 clones, with roughly 72% as singletons. The sample consisted of PBMCs. The source is a woman in her 40s in good health. Some clones in this sample may be carry-over from other donors' samples.

J is TRBJ2-1 and V is TRBV7-3, with TRBD1 matching over 12 bases. With 5 bases clipped from V and 7 bases from J, the junction kept 12 bases outside the gene matches. The CDR3 consists of 17 residues. CDR1 and CDR2 (germline): SGHTA, FQGTGA. CDR3 coding DNA: TGTGCCAGCAGCCCACGCCCGGGACAGGGGGCCCTGAATGAGCAGTTCTTC. Residues: CASSPRPGQGALNEQFF. Looking up the rest from reference TRBV7-3 and TRBJ2-1 gives the full variable domain: GAGVSQTPSNKVTEKGKYVELRCDPISGHTALYWYRQSLGQGPEFLIYFQGTGAADDSGLPNDRFFAVRPEGSVSTLKIQRTERGDSAVYLCASSPRPGQGALNEQFFGPGTRLTVL.

This rearrangement joins TRBV7-8 to TRBJ2-6, with 8 bases matching TRBD1. V trimming: 0 bases; J trimming: 0 bases; junction bases outside the gene matches: 10. The CDR3 extends over 20 amino acids. Germline lookup yields CDR1 SGHVS and CDR2 FQNEAQ. CDR3 in amino acids: CASSLAHMGQVPSGANVLTF. CDR3 nucleotides: TGTGCCAGCAGCTTAGCGCATATGGGACAGGTCCCCTCTGGGGCCAACGTCCTGACTTTC.

This clone turned up a few times. The rearrangement uses TRBV19 and TRBJ2-7, with TRBD2 as a possible D gene (6 bases). Germline V CDR1 and CDR2: LNHDA, SQIVND (reference sequence). The CDR3 is 13 residues long. With 9 bases removed from V and 7 bases from J, the gap between germline ends came to 19 bases. As DNA, the CDR3 is TGTGCCAGCAGGGCGGGATCGGGTTCGGAGCAGTACTTC. Protein: CASRAGSGSEQYF.

The chain employs TRBV6-6 and TRBJ2-3; the D gene is possibly TRBD1 (6 bases). Trimming left V 2 bases short and J 0 bases short, with 12 bases between. The CDR3 is 16 residues long. Germline assignment: CDR1 MNHNY and CDR2 SVGAGI (reference sequence). The CDR3 DNA reads as TGTGCCAGCAGTTACAACACAGGGTGGAGCACAGATACGCAGTATTTT. This translates into CASSYNTGWSTDTQYF.

The rearrangement links TRBV5-6 to TRBJ2-7; D is perhaps TRBD2 (5 bases). Germline V gene lookup returns CDR1 SGHDT and CDR2 YYEEEE. This CDR3 spans 15 amino acids. V lost 3 bases and J lost 6, with 19 bases in between. The CDR3 sequence: CASSSIGILVSEQYF. DNA of the CDR3: TGTGCCAGCAGCTCCATCGGGATACTAGTTAGCGAGCAGTACTTC.

The genes are TRBV9 and TRBJ2-1; the match to TRBD2 covers 7 bases. Germline V gives CDR1 SGDLS, CDR2 YYNGEE. This CDR3 has 15 amino acids. V was clipped by 2 bases and J by 5 bases; unmatched bases: 7. CDR3 bases: TGTGCCAGCAGCGTTCGTTCTAGCGGCCACAATGAGCAGTTCTTC. Translated, it gives CASSVRSSGHNEQFF.

The chain combines TRBV2 with TRBJ2-3; unclear D gene. The V end lost 8 bases, the J end lost 0 bases, and 6 bases lay between the germline ends. This CDR3 is built from 12 residues. Looked up from germline, CDR1 is SNHLY and CDR2 is FYNNEI. CDR3 DNA sequence: TGTGCCAGCGCGGTTAGCACAGATACGCAGTATTTT. It is translated as CASAVSTDTQYF.

The chain is built from TRBV5-5 and TRBJ2-7; the D is unclear. Germline CDR1 SGHKS, CDR2 YYEKEE (reference sequence). This CDR3 has 13 amino acids. V shed 1 base and J shed 2 bases, with 7 bases lying between them. CDR3 sequence: CASSLNGAYEQYF. CDR3 DNA: TGTGCCAGCAGCTTGAACGGTGCCTACGAGCAGTACTTC.

The rearrangement joins TRBV5-1 to TRBJ1-1; D gene uncertain. Trimming stripped 4 bases from V and 10 bases from J, with 14 bases between. From germline, CDR1 is SGHRS and CDR2 YFSETQ. The CDR3 has 12 amino acids. The CDR3 spells CASSVNRDGAFF. CDR3 coding DNA: TGCGCCAGCAGCGTGAACCGGGATGGAGCTTTCTTT.

This clone has just a few counts. The chain joins TRBV4-1 to TRBJ2-3; 9 bases map to TRBD2. Germline V gene data show CDR1 as MGHRA and CDR2 as YSYEKL. J gave up 5 bases and V 1 base, and 10 bases lay outside the gene matches. CDR3 length: 17 amino acids. The CDR3 DNA reads as TGCGCCAGCAGCCAAGTTTTGGGAGCGGGAGGTGTAGATACGCAGTATTTT. This translates into CASSQVLGAGGVDTQYF.

The chain joins TRBV18 to TRBJ2-1; 9 bases match TRBD1. Looked up from germline, CDR1 is KGHSH and CDR2 is LQKENI. The junction had 5 bases not matched to a gene; V was cut back by 3 bases and J by 8 bases. The CDR3 length is 14 residues. The CDR3 DNA reads as TGTGCCAGCTCACCCAGGACAGGGGCCGATGAGCAGTTCTTC. Translated, it gives CASSPRTGADEQFF.

The chain couples TRBV4-3 to TRBJ1-1; possibly TRBD1 for D (5 bases). Trimming shortened V by 4 bases and J by 4 bases, and 19 bases separated the two germline ends. Germline CDR1 reads LGHNA; CDR2 reads YSLEER. The CDR3 totals 16 residues. The CDR3 coding sequence is TGCGCCAGCAGCCCACGCCCGAGGGGCCTGGGCACTGAAGCTTTCTTT. It is translated as CASSPRPRGLGTEAFF.

A single count supports this clone. The rearrangement links TRBV7-8 to TRBJ2-7, with 8 bases matching TRBD1. The junction had 8 bases not matched to a gene; V was cut back by 5 bases and J by 5 bases. Germline-derived CDR1 and CDR2 are SGHVS and FQNEAQ. The CDR3 totals 14 residues. CDR3 nucleotide sequence: TGTGCCAGCAGCGAACGGGACAGGAGGGACGAGCAGTACTTC. It specifies CASSERDRRDEQYF.

This rearrangement joins TRBV6-5 to TRBJ2-1; perhaps TRBD2 as D (6 bases). From germline, CDR1 is MNHEY and CDR2 SVGAGI. V was pared by 8 bases and J by 2 bases, with 16 bases between. There are 15 residues in the CDR3. CDR3 DNA sequence: TGTGCCAGCTCGAGAGGAGGGAGCCCCTACAATGAGCAGTTCTTC. This sequence encodes CASSRGGSPYNEQFF.